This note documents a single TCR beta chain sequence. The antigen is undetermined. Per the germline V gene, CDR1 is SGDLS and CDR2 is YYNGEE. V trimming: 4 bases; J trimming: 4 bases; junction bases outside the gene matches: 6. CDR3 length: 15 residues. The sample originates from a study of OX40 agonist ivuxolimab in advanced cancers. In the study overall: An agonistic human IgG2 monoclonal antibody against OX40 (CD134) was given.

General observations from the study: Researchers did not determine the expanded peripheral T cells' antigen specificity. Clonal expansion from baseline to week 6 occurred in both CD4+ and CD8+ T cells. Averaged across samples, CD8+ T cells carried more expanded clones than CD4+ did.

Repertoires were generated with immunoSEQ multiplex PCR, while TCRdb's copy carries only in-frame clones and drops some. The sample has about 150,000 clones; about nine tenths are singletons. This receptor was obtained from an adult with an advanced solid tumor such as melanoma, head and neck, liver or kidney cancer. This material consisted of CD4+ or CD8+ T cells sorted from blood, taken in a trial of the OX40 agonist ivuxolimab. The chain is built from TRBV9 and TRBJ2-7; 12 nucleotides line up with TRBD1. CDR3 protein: CASSIQGQGAYEQYF. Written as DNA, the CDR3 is TGTGCCAGCAGCATACAGGGACAGGGGGCATACGAGCAGTACTTC.